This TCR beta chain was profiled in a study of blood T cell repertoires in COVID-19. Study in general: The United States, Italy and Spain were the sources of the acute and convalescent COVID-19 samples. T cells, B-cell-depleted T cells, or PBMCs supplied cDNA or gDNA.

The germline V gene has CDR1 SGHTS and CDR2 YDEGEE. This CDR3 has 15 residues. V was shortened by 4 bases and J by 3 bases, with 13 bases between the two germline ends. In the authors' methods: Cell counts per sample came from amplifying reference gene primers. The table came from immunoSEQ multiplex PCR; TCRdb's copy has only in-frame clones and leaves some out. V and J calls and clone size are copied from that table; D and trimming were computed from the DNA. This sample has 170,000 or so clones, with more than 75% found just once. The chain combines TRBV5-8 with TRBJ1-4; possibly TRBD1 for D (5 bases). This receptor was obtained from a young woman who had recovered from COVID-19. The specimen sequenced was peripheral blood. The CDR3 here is CASSPDGGPNEKLFF. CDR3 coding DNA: TGTGCCAGCAGCCCTGACGGGGGTCCTAATGAAAAACTGTTTTTT.